This is a list of T cell receptor beta chains from one sample in a study of cytomegalovirus exposure and HLA in healthy donors. The assay was immunoSEQ multiplex PCR, and TCRdb's table has in-frame clones only and misses some. The top ten clones hold roughly 0.098% of a sample with 150,000 to 250,000 clones, about 79% of them seen once. The specimen was PBMCs. The receptor source for this set is a boy aged 2 to 10 in good health and CMV-seronegative. The CDR3 runs from the conserved cysteine through the conserved F or W. Each record gives: clone size, J gene, V gene, D gene, CDR3 DNA, CDR3 protein. D genes are given only for firm matches. Only part of the rows carry a size: once, few, many, or a class if the clone is expanded.

>once|TRBJ1-2|TRBV19|.
TGTGCCAGTAGTCCTGCGGGGAGGGAAAAAGGTGGCTACACCTTC
CASSPAGREKGGYTF
>.|TRBJ2-1|TRBV13|.
TGTGCCAGCAGCTTAGACAGGGTAGGTAATGAGCAGTTCTTC
CASSLDRVGNEQFF
>.|TRBJ1-2|TRBV4-2|.
TGTGCCAGCAGCCCGCGGGCCCTTCCCTATGGCTACACCTTC
CASSPRALPYGYTF
>.|TRBJ2-1|TRBV5-1|TRBD1
TGCGCCAGCAGCTTAACGCCGGGACAGCCCATCAATGAGCAGTTCTTC
CASSLTPGQPINEQFF
>.|TRBJ1-5|TRBV5-1|.
TGCGCCAGCAGCTTGTGGACAGATAGCAATCAGCCCCAGCATTTT
CASSLWTDSNQPQHF
>.|TRBJ2-7|TRBV7-2|.
TGTGCCAGCAGCTTACCAGGGCTCGAGCAGTACTTC
CASSLPGLEQYF
>.|TRBJ2-6|TRBV30|.
TGTGCCTGGAGTGTAATCGGGACAAGCGTCCTGACTTTC
CAWSVIGTSVLTF
>.|TRBJ2-5|TRBV7-9|TRBD2
TGTGCCAGCAGCTTAGGTAGACTAGCGGAAATCCAAGAGACCCAGTACTTC
CASSLGRLAEIQETQYF
>.|TRBJ1-1|TRBV19|.
TGTGCCAGTAGCGACACTTTTGAAGCTTTCTTT
CASSDTFEAFF
>.|TRBJ1-5|TRBV9|.
TGTGCCAGCAGCGAATCCCGGGACAACGATCAGCCCCAGCATTTT
CASSESRDNDQPQHF
>once|TRBJ1-1|TRBV18|.
TGTGCCAGCTCACCATTGACAGGGAACACTGAAGCTTTCTTT
CASSPLTGNTEAFF
>.|TRBJ2-5|TRBV7-2|TRBD2
TGTGCCAGCAGCTCCGGGGAAGGCGGGGGGCCTGAAGAGACCCAGTACTTC
CASSSGEGGGPEETQYF
>.|TRBJ1-1|TRBV9|.
TGTGCCAGCAGCGCCTTTAGCACCGCGAACACTGAAGCTTTCTTT
CASSAFSTANTEAFF
>.|TRBJ2-7|TRBV13|TRBD1
TGTGCCAGCAGCCAAGACAGGGACGAGCAGTACTTC
CASSQDRDEQYF
>.|TRBJ2-5|TRBV2|TRBD2
TGTGCCAGCAGTGAAAACGGGGGGATCGTTGGGACCCAGTACTTC
CASSENGGIVGTQYF
>.|TRBJ2-1|TRBV19|TRBD2
TGTGCCAGTACGTTAGCGGGGGGTGACAATGAGCAGTTCTTC
CASTLAGGDNEQFF
>.|TRBJ2-7|TRBV5-1|TRBD1
TGCGCCAGCAGCTTGGGGGACAGGGGTGCCGAGCAGTACTTC
CASSLGDRGAEQYF
>.|TRBJ2-7|TRBV5-6|.
TGTGCCAGCAGCTTATTAATCCCTCCCAAGGGGGAGCAGTACTTC
CASSLLIPPKGEQYF
>.|TRBJ1-6|TRBV27|.
TGTGCCAGCAGTTTTTTCGGCAGGGTTAATTCACCCCTCCACTTT
CASSFFGRVNSPLHF
>.|TRBJ2-1|TRBV4-1|TRBD2
TGCGCCAGCAGCCTTTTAGCGGGGGGTTACAATGAGCAGTTCTTC
CASSLLAGGYNEQFF
>.|TRBJ2-7|TRBV21-1|.
TGTGCCAGCAGCAAAGGGGGGGTGAGGGGTTTGTACGAGCAGTACTTC
CASSKGGVRGLYEQYF
>.|TRBJ2-6|TRBV15|TRBD1
TGTGCCACCAGCGGGGGACAGGGCTCTGGGGCCAACGTCCTGACTTTC
CATSGGQGSGANVLTF
>.|TRBJ2-1|TRBV4-1|.
TGCGCCAGCAGCCACTCGTCATCACGAGAGGGGCAGTTCTTC
CASSHSSSREGQFF
>.|TRBJ1-1|TRBV7-9|TRBD1
TGTGCCAGCAGCTTAGAACAGGGGAACGCTGAAGCTTTCTTT
CASSLEQGNAEAFF
>.|TRBJ1-3|TRBV10-3|TRBD1
TGTGCCATCAGCGGACAGGCGGGGTCTGGAAACACCATATATTTT
CAISGQAGSGNTIYF
>.|TRBJ1-1|TRBV7-9|.
TGTGCCAGCAGCTTATCAGAAATGAACACTGAAGCTTTCTTT
CASSLSEMNTEAFF
>.|TRBJ2-2|TRBV7-9|.
TGTGCCAGCAGCCACCCAGTCCGGGGAAGCGGGGAGCTGTTTTTT
CASSHPVRGSGELFF
>.|TRBJ1-1|TRBV11-3|.
TGTGCCAGCAGCTTAAGTTCGGGGGGGCGTGCTGAAGCTTTCTTT
CASSLSSGGRAEAFF
>.|TRBJ2-3|TRBV6-1|.
TGTGCCAGCAGTGAAGGGGCTAGCACAGATACGCAGTATTTT
CASSEGASTDTQYF
>.|TRBJ1-1|TRBV7-6|.
TGTGCCAGCAGCTTAAACCGGGGCACTGAAGCTTTCTTT
CASSLNRGTEAFF
>.|TRBJ2-7|TRBV12-5|TRBD1
TGTGCTAGTGGTTTGAGCGCCTCCGGGACAGCCTACGAGCAGTACTTC
CASGLSASGTAYEQYF
>.|TRBJ1-4|TRBV4-3|.
TGCGCCAGCAGCCAAGATCGCCCCGGACAGAATAATGAAAAACTGTTTTTT
CASSQDRPGQNNEKLFF
>.|TRBJ1-2|TRBV5-4|.
TGTGCCAGCAGCCAATATTGGAGCTATGGCTACACCTTC
CASSQYWSYGYTF
>.|TRBJ1-2|TRBV5-4|.
TGTGCCAGCAGCTTGGGGGCAGGGGAGCCCTATGGCTACACCTTC
CASSLGAGEPYGYTF
>.|TRBJ2-7|TRBV7-9|.
TGTGCCAGCAGCTTAGGAGGGCCCTCCTACGAGCAGTACTTC
CASSLGGPSYEQYF
>.|TRBJ2-1|TRBV2|TRBD1
TGTGCCAGCTCCGGGACAGGGGGCAATGAGCAGTTCTTC
CASSGTGGNEQFF
>.|TRBJ2-5|TRBV7-8|TRBD2
TGTGCCAGCAGCCCGGGACTAGTGGGACCTTTTCAAGAGACCCAGTACTTC
CASSPGLVGPFQETQYF
>.|TRBJ1-2|TRBV2|.
TGTGCCAGCAGCCTGCAGGGGGGCTACACCTTC
CASSLQGGYTF
>.|TRBJ2-7|TRBV6-5|TRBD2
TGTGCCAGCAGTCTAGCGGGGGGCCTGTACGAGCAGTACTTC
CASSLAGGLYEQYF
>.|TRBJ2-7|TRBV9|.
TGTGCCAGCAGCACTCGGGACTTTCCCTCCTACGAGCAGTACTTC
CASSTRDFPSYEQYF
>.|TRBJ1-2|TRBV6-5|.
TGTGCCAGCAGACCACAGGGAGGGAACTATGGCTACACCTTC
CASRPQGGNYGYTF
>.|TRBJ1-3|TRBV4-3|.
TGCGCCAGCAGCCAAGATGTGGCAGTTTCTTACTCTGGAAACACCATATATTTT
CASSQDVAVSYSGNTIYF
>few|TRBJ1-1|TRBV4-3|.
TGCGCCAGCAGCCAAGGACCGGGAGGACCAACGGGGGCTTTCTTT
CASSQGPGGPTGAFF
>.|TRBJ2-3|TRBV2|.
TGTGCCAGCAGTTCTAGCACAGATACGCAGTATTTT
CASSSSTDTQYF
>.|TRBJ2-1|TRBV7-6|TRBD2
TGTGCCAGCAGCTTACGCCGGACTAGCGGGGGGGCTTTCGAGCAGTTCTTC
CASSLRRTSGGAFEQFF
>.|TRBJ2-7|TRBV20-1|.
TGCAGTGCCGCGAGGGCCTACGAGCAGTACTTC
CSAARAYEQYF
>.|TRBJ2-1|TRBV5-1|TRBD1
TGCGCCAGCAGCTTGGCCGGGACAGCCTACAATGAGCAGTTCTTC
CASSLAGTAYNEQFF